This T cell receptor (beta chain) was recovered during a study of radiotherapy plus CTLA-4 blockade in lung cancer. The germline V gene encodes CDR1 MNHNS and CDR2 SASEGT. V dropped 6 bases and J dropped 8 bases, with 9 bases sitting between them. This CDR3 contains 11 residues. This clone occurred once. Some clones are missing from TCRdb's copy, which holds only in-frame ones; the method was immunoSEQ multiplex PCR. The sample gives about 32,000 clones, 75% to 85% of which show up once; 20% to 25% is in the top ten. The V call is TRBV6-1, the J call TRBJ2-3; the D gene is possibly TRBD2 (5 bases). This sample comprised peripheral blood, obtained from a patient treated with radiotherapy plus ipilimumab. This receptor was identified in a human donor with non-small cell lung cancer that progressed on radiotherapy plus ipilimumab. This CDR3 is CASRGSGTQYF. The DNA of the CDR3 is TGTGCCAGCAGGGGCAGCGGTACGCAGTATTTT.